Reported below is one T cell receptor (beta chain). This clonotype was counted many times. Its antigen is unknown. Base qualities are not at hand, and no much larger clone is one base apart. These data originate in a study of T cells of healthy individuals (dated by TCRdb to 2017 to 2018). Libraries were prepared through 5' RACE. The instrument given in TCRdb is Illumina MiSeq. TCRdb passed the public sequencing reads through fastp at Q25 and MiXCR, retaining productive beta sequences. Each CDR3 protein gets just one entry, which takes the most common genes and DNA from the rows behind it. The sample table lists around 80,000 distinct CDR3 sequences, approximately 4.8% of them with a count of one. The top ten hold around 6.9% of the sample. As encoded in the germline V gene (reference sequence), CDR1 is SEHNR while CDR2 is FQNEAQ. The germline ends are 12 bases apart after V is trimmed by 1 base and J by 6 bases. Spanning cysteine to phenylalanine, the CDR3 consists of 15 amino acids. The kept DNA is CDR3 alone, 45 bases in frame from the first base.

The chain was built from TRBV7-9 and TRBJ2-2; possibly the D gene is TRBD1, per 6 matching bases. The receptor comes from a female donor in good health. The base sequence is TGTGCCAGCAGCTTAGGTCGTGGGGGCTCCGGGGAGCTGTTTTTT. The encoded protein is CASSLGRGGSGELFF.